One and the same sample provided the 26 T cell receptor beta chains below, sequenced in a study of OX40 agonist ivuxolimab in advanced cancers. To prepare the library, the immunoSEQ multiplex PCR assay was applied. What TCRdb holds here is the immuneACCESS table cut down to in-frame rearrangements. Part of the clones is not present; checked against another copy, under half of the missing clones reflect an unresolved V gene, and the others are unexplained. In all, the sample holds 100,000 to 120,000 clones, and 89% of those were seen once. The top ten clonotypes cover 0.27% of the sample. The input for sequencing was CD4+ or CD8+ T cells sorted from blood, taken in a trial of the OX40 agonist ivuxolimab. The receptors were gathered from an adult with an advanced solid tumor such as melanoma, head and neck, liver or kidney cancer.

This chain uses TRBV27 with TRBJ2-1; no reliable D call. The germline gives CDR1 MNHEY, CDR2 SMNVEV (reference sequence). This CDR3 contains 14 residues. V was cut by 6 bases and J by 7 bases, with 16 bases left in between. CDR3 protein: CASRAFLRENEQFF. The DNA for the CDR3 is TGTGCCAGCAGGGCCTTTCTTAGAGAAAATGAGCAGTTCTTC.

J is TRBJ2-7 and V is TRBV30; D not certain. Germline assignment: CDR1 GTSNPN and CDR2 SVGIG (reference sequence). The CDR3 extends over 12 amino acids. Written as DNA, the CDR3 is TGTGTCGTGGGGAACTCCGGCTACGAGCAGTACTTC. Translated: CVVGNSGYEQYF.

The J gene is TRBJ1-4, the V gene TRBV5-6, with 10 nucleotides matching TRBD1. CDR1 SGHDT and CDR2 YYEEEE come from the germline V gene. There are 14 residues in the CDR3. The ends lost 4 bases at V and 6 bases at J; junction bases unmatched: 3. The CDR3: CASSPGTGDEKLFF. In DNA form, the CDR3 reads TGTGCCAGCAGCCCCGGGACAGGGGATGAAAAACTGTTTTTT.

The genes are TRBV7-2 and TRBJ2-4; D remains unclear. This CDR3 is 14 amino acids long. The germline V gene has CDR1 SGHTA and CDR2 FQGNSA. With 4 bases removed from V and 0 bases from J, the gap between germline ends came to 7 bases. CDR3 region: CASSSAVAKNIQYF. CDR3 in DNA: TGTGCCAGCAGCTCCGCAGTAGCCAAAAACATTCAGTACTTC.

The V gene is TRBV7-9, the J gene TRBJ2-4; 15 positions match TRBD2. The ends lost 5 bases at V and 8 bases at J; junction bases unmatched: 7. This CDR3 comprises 16 residues. The germline CDR1 and CDR2 sequences are SEHNR and FQNEAQ (reference sequence). CDR3: CASSRTSGGATHIQYF. The CDR3 region has the DNA TGTGCCAGCAGCCGGACTAGCGGGGGGGCCACGCACATTCAGTACTTC.

This rearrangement joins TRBV2 to TRBJ2-7; 7 bases map to TRBD1. Trimming at V came to 7 bases and at J to 0 bases, leaving 6 bases not matched to a gene. The CDR3 contains 14 residues. Germline V CDR1 and CDR2: SNHLY, FYNNEI. For the CDR3, the DNA is TGTGCCAGCAATCCCTGGACAGGCTCCTACGAGCAGTACTTC. Translation: CASNPWTGSYEQYF.

As for this clone: The sample has other DNA sequences that encode this CDR3 too. The chain joins TRBV30 to TRBJ1-5; no reliable D call. The germline V and J ends were trimmed by 3 bases and 4 bases, with 7 bases remaining between them. CDR1 is GTSNPN and CDR2 is SVGIG in the germline V gene (reference sequence). The CDR3 totals 12 residues. CDR3 sequence reads: CAWSVRNQPQHF. The CDR3, as DNA: TGTGCCTGGAGCGTAAGGAATCAGCCCCAGCATTTT.

This chain links TRBV6-1 with TRBJ1-1; TRBD1 agrees at 8 bases. After removal of 5 bases from V and 3 bases from J, the junction contained 2 bases not matched to a gene. The CDR3 spans 13 residues. Looked up from germline, CDR1 is MNHNS and CDR2 is SASEGT. CDR3 loop: CASSLTGDTEAFF. The CDR3 DNA is TGTGCCAGCAGTCTGACAGGGGACACTGAAGCTTTCTTT.

This chain links TRBV11-2 with TRBJ2-7, with D perhaps matching TRBD1 or TRBD2 (5 bases each). V lost 2 bases to trimming and J lost 7 bases, with 9 bases between them. CDR1 and CDR2 (germline): SGHAT, FQNNGV. This CDR3 has 12 residues. CDR3 region: CASSLPGPEQYF. Written as DNA, the CDR3 is TGTGCCAGCAGCTTACCGGGGCCTGAGCAGTACTTC.

The chain uses TRBV30 and TRBJ1-5, with D perhaps TRBD1 (5 bases). CDR1 is GTSNPN and CDR2 is SVGIG in the germline V gene (reference sequence). Trimming cost V 2 bases and J 2 bases, with 16 bases left between them. There are 16 residues in the CDR3. CDR3: CAWSRGAVRGNQPQHF. The CDR3 region has the DNA TGTGCCTGGAGTAGAGGGGCAGTCCGGGGCAATCAGCCCCAGCATTTT.

This clone was seen only once. The rearrangement uses TRBV4-1 and TRBJ2-3; TRBD2 matches at 9 bases. After removal of 1 base from V and 1 base from J, the junction contained 12 bases not matched to a gene. Germline V gene data show CDR1 as MGHRA and CDR2 as YSYEKL. The CDR3 loop spans 19 amino acids. The CDR3 sequence is CASSQGIGAGGPGTDTQYF. The CDR3 nucleotides are TGCGCCAGCAGCCAAGGAATAGGGGCGGGAGGGCCAGGCACAGATACGCAGTATTTT.

The chain combines TRBV10-3 with TRBJ1-1; TRBD1 might be the D (6 bases). CDR3 length: 16 residues. The V gene lost 5 bases and the J gene lost 6 bases, with 22 bases spanning the gap. CDR1 is ENHRY, CDR2 SYGVKD, per germline. The DNA for the CDR3 is TGTGCCATCAGTCAAAGGGGACACGGAGAAGTTGCTGAAGCTTTCTTT. Amino acid sequence: CAISQRGHGEVAEAFF.

The J gene is TRBJ2-3, the V gene TRBV10-3, with 16 positions matching TRBD2. CDR3 length: 16 residues. V shed 6 bases and J 8 bases; nucleotides not matched to a gene: 8. Looked up from germline, CDR1 is ENHRY and CDR2 is SYGVKD. CDR3 sequence reads: CAISGTSGRGVGTQYF. The DNA for the CDR3 is TGTGCCATCAGCGGGACTAGCGGGAGGGGGGTAGGTACGCAGTATTTT.

This sequence joins TRBV9 and TRBJ2-1, with D hard to call. Per the germline V gene, CDR1 is SGDLS and CDR2 is YYNGEE. Deletions cut 0 bases from V and 12 bases from J, with 13 bases between. The CDR3 spans 13 residues. The CDR3 region has the DNA TGTGCCAGCAGCGTAGAGGGCCGCACCTCGCAGTTCTTC. Its translation is CASSVEGRTSQFF.

The chain recombines TRBV19 with TRBJ2-1, with 7 positions matching TRBD1. CDR3 size: 13 residues. Trimming removed 2 bases from V and 8 bases from J; junction bases left unmatched: 3. Germline V CDR1 and CDR2: LNHDA, SQIVND (reference sequence). The CDR3 is CASSIRQGDEQFF. The CDR3 bases are TGTGCCAGTAGTATAAGACAGGGCGATGAGCAGTTCTTC.

The J gene is TRBJ2-2, the V gene TRBV19; D perhaps matches TRBD2 (6 bases). This CDR3 contains 16 residues. Trimming took off 5 bases at V and 2 bases at J, with 15 bases between the two ends. CDR1 and CDR2 from the germline V gene are LNHDA and SQIVND (reference sequence). DNA of the CDR3: TGTGCCAGTAGTCCCCGGGGGAGTCTCAACACCGGGGAGCTGTTTTTT. It yields the protein CASSPRGSLNTGELFF.

The V gene is TRBV7-9, the J gene TRBJ2-5, with TRBD1 matching over 7 bases. This CDR3 has 16 residues. Germline V gene sequence: CDR1 SEHNR, CDR2 FQNEAQ (reference sequence). Losses at the gene ends were 5 bases for V and 2 bases for J; bases not matched to a gene: 11. The CDR3 DNA reads TGTGCCAGCAGCCGAAGAAAAGGGACAGAACAAGAGACCCAGTACTTC. Protein product: CASSRRKGTEQETQYF.

This rearrangement joins TRBV27 to TRBJ2-1, with D maybe TRBD2 (5 bases). Germline CDR1 reads MNHEY; CDR2 reads SMNVEV (reference sequence). The CDR3 extends over 14 amino acids. The ends were cut back, 4 bases at V and 8 bases at J, with 15 bases in the middle. The CDR3 DNA reads as TGTGCCAGCAGTTCCCGGGAAATTCGTCATGAGCAGTTCTTC. It codes for CASSSREIRHEQFF.

The chain uses TRBV7-6 and TRBJ1-1; D gene unclear. The V end was cut by 8 bases, the J end by 0 bases, with 10 bases between. The CDR3 has 13 residues. Germline values: CDR1 SGHVS, CDR2 FNYEAQ. The CDR3 here is CASSAAMNTEAFF. The CDR3 coding sequence is TGTGCCAGCTCGGCAGCTATGAACACTGAAGCTTTCTTT.

This chain links TRBV12-5 with TRBJ1-1, with TRBD1 matching over 9 bases. Germline CDR1 is LGHNT and CDR2 is FRNRAP. The CDR3 length is 15 residues. J was trimmed by 4 bases and V by 3 bases; bases with no gene match: 6. The CDR3 is CASGFGTGLRTEAFF. CDR3 coding DNA: TGTGCTAGTGGTTTTGGGACAGGGCTCCGCACTGAAGCTTTCTTT.

V gene TRBV11-1 combines with J gene TRBJ2-1; 8 bases match TRBD1. The V gene end was trimmed by 3 bases and the J gene end by 5 bases; junction bases not matched to a gene: 9. CDR1 and CDR2 (germline): SGHAT, FQDESV (reference sequence). The CDR3 has 16 amino acids. The DNA of the CDR3 is TGTGCCAGCAGCTTTTATGGGACAGGCGGAAACAATGAGCAGTTCTTC. It translates to CASSFYGTGGNNEQFF.

In this sample, this clone turned up a few times. The rearrangement uses TRBV18 and TRBJ1-4, with 11 bases fitting TRBD1. The junction had 11 bases not matched to a gene; V was cut back by 3 bases and J by 8 bases. CDR3 size: 17 residues. The germline V gene has CDR1 KGHSH and CDR2 LQKENI. CDR3 sequence (DNA): TGTGCCAGCTCACCGGGACAGGGGGAAGGCCTCGGCGAAAAACTGTTTTTT. It encodes CASSPGQGEGLGEKLFF.

The chain uses TRBV7-9 and TRBJ2-1; a possible D gene is TRBD2 (5 bases). Trimming removed 4 bases at V and 10 bases at J, with 14 bases between. Looked up from germline, CDR1 is SEHNR and CDR2 is FQNEAQ (reference sequence). CDR3 length: 13 residues. DNA of the CDR3: TGTGCCAGCAGCTCAACTAGAGAGGGCGAGCAGTTCTTC. Amino acid sequence: CASSSTREGEQFF.

This chain uses TRBV19 with TRBJ1-1; D gene unclear. The CDR3 totals 14 residues. The V gene's germline CDR1 is LNHDA and CDR2 SQIVND (reference sequence). V lost 2 bases and J lost 1, with 8 bases in between. For the CDR3, the DNA is TGTGCCAGTAGTATACTTAACAGGAACACTGAAGCTTTCTTT. Translation: CASSILNRNTEAFF.

The CDR3 here is CASSEGGTGGNTIYF. CDR3 nucleotide sequence: TGTGCCAGCAGTGAAGGGGGAACGGGTGGAAACACCATATATTTT. This chain links TRBV6-1 with TRBJ1-3; D gene uncertain. V lost 1 base and J lost 3, with 10 bases in between. Germline CDR1 MNHNS, CDR2 SASEGT. The CDR3 is 15 amino acids.

This chain uses TRBV6-1 with TRBJ2-2; D remains unclear. Trimming took 4 bases from V and 6 from J, leaving 6 bases between them. The CDR3 is 12 residues long. Germline V gene sequence: CDR1 MNHNS, CDR2 SASEGT. The CDR3 reads CASSGSSGELFF. CDR3 DNA: TGTGCCAGCAGTGGTTCATCCGGGGAGCTGTTTTTT.